This TCR beta chain was profiled in a study of lymphopenia after photon versus proton radiotherapy. Study outcomes and limitations: Relative stability marked proton patients; photon patients lost diversity and naive cells. After lymphocyte nadir, photon-treated repertoires showed oligoclonal expansion, especially CD8+ Temra.

On this clone: The antigen is unknown.

Sequenced by immunoSEQ multiplex PCR; TCRdb stores in-frame clones only, minus some. The repertoire holds about 37,000 clones, with under 90% as singletons. The clonotype was recovered from a man aged 45-60 years with gastric cancer. The specimen was peripheral blood, collected from a patient treated with photon-based radiotherapy.

This chain's CDR3 is CASSGRATVSTDTQYF. CDR3 sequence (DNA): TGTGCCAGCAGCGGCCGAGCGACTGTCAGCACAGATACGCAGTATTTT. The rearrangement links TRBV9 to TRBJ2-3; D is unclear. Germline CDR1 reads SGDLS; CDR2 reads YYNGEE. Trimming removed 3 bases at V and 0 bases at J, with 14 bases between. CDR3 length: 16 residues.